This T cell receptor (beta chain) was identified during a study of regulatory T cells in long-lasting Graves disease. Whole-study results and caveats: Investigators studied peripheral blood only, not thyroid tissue. The sample size was small, and this may have reduced accuracy.

As for time point: newly diagnosed GD, antithyroid drugs for less than 3 months. Making the TCR library involved RNA that had been extracted from PBMCs. CDR3 regions were amplified by Arm-PCR using iRepertoire HTBI primers to build TCR beta libraries. MiXCR, run by TCRdb on the multiplex PCR reads, gives a single entry per CDR3 protein. This sample has hundreds of thousands of distinct CDR3 sequences; around an eighth occur once, and the top ten carry more than 8.5%. The CDR3 runs to 14 residues. Trimming removed 4 bases from V and 5 bases from J, with 17 bases in between. Germline lookup yields CDR1 DFQATT and CDR2 SNEGSKA (reference sequence). This clonotype was found many times. The antigen is undetermined. These data also formed part of another study, on T cells in Graves' hyperthyroidism and ophthalmopathy.

Sequencing was performed on peripheral blood mononuclear cells (PBMCs), taken at new diagnosis, from a patient treated with antithyroid drugs. The chain joins TRBV20-1 to TRBJ1-1, with D possibly being TRBD1 (5 bases). The receptor's source is a man younger than 45 with Graves disease. In nucleotides, the CDR3 is TGCAGTGCTATCGGACGTGGGGCAGGGACTGAAGCTTTCTTT. Its protein product is CSAIGRGAGTEAFF.